Here is one T cell receptor beta chain with its context. The V gene lost 3 bases and the J gene lost 4 bases, with 9 bases spanning the gap. This CDR3 has 13 amino acids. The data were obtained in a study of blood T cell repertoires in COVID-19. Study context: There were acute and convalescent COVID-19 samples, and they came from the United States, Italy and Spain. From T cells, B-cell-depleted T cells, or PBMCs came the material, which was cDNA or gDNA.

Profiled with immunoSEQ multiplex PCR; TCRdb holds only in-frame clones, not every one. The repertoire consists of about 130,000 clones, with around 86% occurring once and the leading ten covering 11%. In Seattle, patients joined the study during active infection and were tracked longitudinally. The specimen was peripheral blood. The rearrangement links TRBV12-3 or TRBV12-4 to TRBJ1-1; the D gene is possibly TRBD1 (5 bases). The sequence came from a woman in her 70s with COVID-19, enrolled during active disease. CDR3 protein: CASSFSRVTEAFF. In DNA, the CDR3 is TGTGCCAGCAGTTTTTCCAGGGTCACTGAAGCTTTCTTT.